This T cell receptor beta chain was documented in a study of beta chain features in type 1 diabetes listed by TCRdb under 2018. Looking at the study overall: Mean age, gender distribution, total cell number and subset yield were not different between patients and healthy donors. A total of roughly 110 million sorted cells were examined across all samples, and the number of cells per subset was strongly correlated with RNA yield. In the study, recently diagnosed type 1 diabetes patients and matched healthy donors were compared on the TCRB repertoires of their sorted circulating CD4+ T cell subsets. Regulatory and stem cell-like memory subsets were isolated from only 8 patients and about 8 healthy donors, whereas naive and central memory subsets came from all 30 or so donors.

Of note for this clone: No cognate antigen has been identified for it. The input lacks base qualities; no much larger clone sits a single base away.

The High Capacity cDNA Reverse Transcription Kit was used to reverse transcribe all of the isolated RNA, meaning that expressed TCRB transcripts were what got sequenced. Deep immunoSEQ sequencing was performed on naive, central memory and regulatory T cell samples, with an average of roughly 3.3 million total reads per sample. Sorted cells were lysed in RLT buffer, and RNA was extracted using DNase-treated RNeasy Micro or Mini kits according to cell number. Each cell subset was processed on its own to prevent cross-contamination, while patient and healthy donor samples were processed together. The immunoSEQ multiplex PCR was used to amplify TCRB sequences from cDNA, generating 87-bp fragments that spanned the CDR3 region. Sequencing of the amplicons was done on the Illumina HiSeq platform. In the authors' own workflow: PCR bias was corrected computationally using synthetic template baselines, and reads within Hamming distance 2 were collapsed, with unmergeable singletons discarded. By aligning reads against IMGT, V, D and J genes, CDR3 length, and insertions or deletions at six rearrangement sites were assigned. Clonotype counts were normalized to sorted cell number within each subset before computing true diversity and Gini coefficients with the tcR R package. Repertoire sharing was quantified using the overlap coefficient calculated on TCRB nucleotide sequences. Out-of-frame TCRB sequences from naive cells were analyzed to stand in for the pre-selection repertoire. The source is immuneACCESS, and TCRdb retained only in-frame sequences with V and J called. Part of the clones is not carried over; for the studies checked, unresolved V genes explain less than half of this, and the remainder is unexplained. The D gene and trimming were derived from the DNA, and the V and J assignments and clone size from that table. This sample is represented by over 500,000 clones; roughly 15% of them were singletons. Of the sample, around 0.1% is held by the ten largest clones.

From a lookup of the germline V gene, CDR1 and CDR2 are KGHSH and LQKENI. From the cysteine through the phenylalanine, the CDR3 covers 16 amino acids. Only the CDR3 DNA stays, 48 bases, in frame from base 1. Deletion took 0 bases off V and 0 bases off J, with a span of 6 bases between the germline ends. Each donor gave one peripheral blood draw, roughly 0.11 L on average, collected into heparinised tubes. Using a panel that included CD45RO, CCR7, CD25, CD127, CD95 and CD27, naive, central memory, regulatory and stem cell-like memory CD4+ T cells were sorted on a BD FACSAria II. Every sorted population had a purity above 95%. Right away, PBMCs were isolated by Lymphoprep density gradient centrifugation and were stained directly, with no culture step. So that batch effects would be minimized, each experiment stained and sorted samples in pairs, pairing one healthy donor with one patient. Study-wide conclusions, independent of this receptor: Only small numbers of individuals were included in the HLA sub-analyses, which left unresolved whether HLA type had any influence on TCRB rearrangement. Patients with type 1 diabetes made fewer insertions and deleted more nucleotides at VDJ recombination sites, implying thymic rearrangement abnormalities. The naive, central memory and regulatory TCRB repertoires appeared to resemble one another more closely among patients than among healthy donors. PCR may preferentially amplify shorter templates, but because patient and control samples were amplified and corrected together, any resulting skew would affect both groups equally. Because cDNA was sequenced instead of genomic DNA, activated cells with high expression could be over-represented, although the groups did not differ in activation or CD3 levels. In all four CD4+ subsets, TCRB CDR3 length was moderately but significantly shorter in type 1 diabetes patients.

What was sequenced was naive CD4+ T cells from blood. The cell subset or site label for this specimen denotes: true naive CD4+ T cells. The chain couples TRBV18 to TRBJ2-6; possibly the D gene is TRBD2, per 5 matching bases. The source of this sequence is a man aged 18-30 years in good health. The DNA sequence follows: TGTGCCAGCTCACCACCGGGGAGCTCTGGGGCCAACGTCCTGACTTTC. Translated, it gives CASSPPGSSGANVLTF.